This note documents a single TCR beta chain sequence. This sample was taken from a study of blood T cell repertoires in COVID-19. Across the study: In each case, the material was cDNA or gDNA derived from T cells, B-cell-depleted T cells, or PBMCs.

The data were produced by immunoSEQ multiplex PCR, yet TCRdb's version contains in-frame clones alone and is incomplete. The sample includes 150,000 or so clones, approximately 79% of them seen just once. Participants were aged about 18 to 89 years from around 26 US areas. Cohorts were assigned according to the clinical history that participants reported. Before being deemed recovered, Cohort 3 donors had two negative PCRs, clearance, or symptom resolution. The CDR3 runs 18 residues. Trimming took 4 bases from V and 4 from J; bases not matched to a gene: 15. The V gene's germline CDR1 is MNHEY and CDR2 SMNVEV (reference sequence).

This sequence originates from a woman between 50 and 59 years old who had recovered from COVID-19. The material sequenced was PBMCs or T cells enriched from blood (not recorded which). V gene TRBV27 combines with J gene TRBJ2-3; 9 nucleotides line up with TRBD2. CDR3 residues: CASSSQSGLAVPPDTQYF. For the CDR3, the DNA is TGTGCCAGCAGTTCCCAGTCGGGACTAGCCGTACCACCAGATACGCAGTATTTT.